Presented here are 29 T cell receptor beta chains from one specimen sequenced in a study of blood T cell repertoires in COVID-19 (dated by TCRdb to between 2020 and 2021). Library method: the immunoSEQ multiplex PCR assay. This immuneACCESS table, as held by TCRdb, lists in-frame sequences with V and J called but not all clones. Of the missing ones, under half trace to an unresolved V gene in checked studies; the others have no known cause. In this sample the table shows hundreds of thousands of clones, approximately 88% of which occur a single time. The top ten hold around 1% of the sample. Sequenced: PBMCs or T cells enriched from blood (not recorded which). Receptors originate from a woman aged 30 to 39 who had recovered from COVID-19.

This rearrangement joins TRBV24-1 to TRBJ2-1; 7 nucleotides line up with TRBD2. From germline, CDR1 is KGHDR and CDR2 SFDVKD. With 4 bases clipped from V and 0 bases from J, the junction kept 5 bases outside the gene matches. CDR3 size: 16 residues. Written as DNA, the CDR3 is TGTGCCACCAGTGACAGAAGCGGGGACTCCTACAATGAGCAGTTCTTC. It yields the protein CATSDRSGDSYNEQFF.

The table lists this clone with a few counts. The rearrangement links TRBV6-4 to TRBJ2-2, with unresolved D. The CDR3 runs 15 residues. V was clipped by 3 bases and J by 0 bases, with 8 bases between them. CDR1 is MRHNA, CDR2 SNTAGT, per germline. The chain's CDR3 is CASSEVASNTGELFF. The CDR3 coding sequence is TGTGCCAGCAGTGAAGTGGCATCGAACACCGGGGAGCTGTTTTTT.

The chain is built from TRBV9 and TRBJ2-1; TRBD2 matches at 7 bases. The V segment lost 4 bases and the J segment 10 bases; nucleotides outside the gene matches: 8. The CDR3 contains 13 residues. The germline gives CDR1 SGDLS, CDR2 YYNGEE. CDR3 sequence: CASSPPGGGEQFF. CDR3 nucleotide sequence: TGTGCCAGCAGCCCTCCCGGGGGAGGGGAGCAGTTCTTC. The full variable domain, rest sourced from reference TRBV9 and TRBJ2-1, is DSGVTQTPKHLITATGQRVTLRCSPRSGDLSVYWYQQSLDQGLQFLIQYYNGEERAKGNILERFSAQQFPDLHSELNLSSLELGDSALYFCASSPPGGGEQFFGPGTRLTVL.

The J gene is TRBJ1-1, the V gene TRBV30; unclear D gene. Per germline, CDR1 GTSNPN and CDR2 SVGIG (reference sequence). The CDR3 is made up of 14 amino acids. V was pared by 1 base and J by 0 bases, with 9 bases between. In DNA form, the CDR3 reads TGTGCCTGGAGTGCCGGAGTTATGAACACTGAAGCTTTCTTT. Translated: CAWSAGVMNTEAFF.

In DNA form, the CDR3 reads TGCGCCAGCAGCTTGGGTGCTGGGGCTTGGGATGGCTACACCTTC. It yields the protein CASSLGAGAWDGYTF. The chain is built from TRBV5-1 and TRBJ1-2, with TRBD1 as a possible D gene (5 bases). CDR1 SGHRS and CDR2 YFSETQ come from the germline V gene. The length of the CDR3 is 15 residues. The germline V and J ends were trimmed by 0 bases and 6 bases, with 15 bases remaining between them.

This clone showed up just a few times. This chain connects TRBV4-3 to TRBJ1-2; no firm D call. The CDR3 covers 14 residues. Germline V gene sequence: CDR1 LGHNA, CDR2 YSLEER. V shed 0 bases and J shed 7 bases, with 12 bases lying between them. The CDR3 region is CASSQETAGGGYTF. The CDR3 DNA reads as TGCGCCAGCAGCCAAGAAACAGCGGGCGGTGGCTACACCTTC.

The chain uses TRBV5-1 and TRBJ1-1, with 11 bases aligning to TRBD1. The CDR3 contains 16 residues. Trimming at V came to 2 bases and at J to 0 bases, leaving 3 bases not matched to a gene. Germline assignment: CDR1 SGHRS and CDR2 YFSETQ. CDR3: CASSFGQGAMNTEAFF. CDR3 sequence (DNA): TGCGCCAGCAGCTTCGGACAGGGGGCGATGAACACTGAAGCTTTCTTT.

The chain carries TRBV6-5 and TRBJ1-2; D unresolved. CDR3 size: 11 residues. The germline V gene encodes CDR1 MNHEY and CDR2 SVGAGI. Trimming removed 6 bases at V and 2 bases at J, with 4 bases between. In DNA form, the CDR3 reads TGTGCCAGCAGACAGAACTATGGCTACACCTTC. As protein: CASRQNYGYTF.

This sequence joins TRBV11-3 and TRBJ2-7; no definite D call. Germline V gene sequence: CDR1 SGHNT, CDR2 YENEEA. Trimming pared 3 bases from V and 7 bases from J, leaving 7 bases between. The CDR3 covers 11 residues. In nucleotides, the CDR3 is TGTGCCAGCAGCTTGCAGTATGAGCAGTACTTC. Translating it yields CASSLQYEQYF.

Note on this clone: Mismatch with germline at one junction end may stem from a read error. This chain connects TRBV19 to TRBJ1-1; 7 bases agree with TRBD1. CDR3 length equals 12 residues. Germline V gene sequence: CDR1 LNHDA, CDR2 SQIVND (reference sequence). CDR3 protein: CASSIGITGTAF. CDR3 nucleotides: TGTGCCAGTAGTATCGGCATAACCGGGACAGCTTTT.

The table lists this clone with a few counts. The rearrangement links TRBV27 to TRBJ1-2; 9 bases map to TRBD1. In germline, CDR1 is MNHEY, CDR2 SMNVEV (reference sequence). The CDR3 loop spans 15 amino acids. V shed 4 bases, J shed 6 bases, and the junction held 9 bases outside the gene matches. CDR3 bases: TGTGCCAGCAGTTCCCCCGGACAGGGGCTTGATGGCTACACCTTC. As protein: CASSSPGQGLDGYTF.

The chain couples TRBV2 to TRBJ2-7, with D unresolved. This CDR3 spans 10 amino acids. Trimming removed 6 bases at V and 6 bases at J, with 6 bases between. Germline V gives CDR1 SNHLY, CDR2 FYNNEI. In DNA form, the CDR3 reads TGTGCCAGCAGGGCTCTCGAGCAGTACTTC. Its translation is CASRALEQYF.

This clone showed up just once. The chain uses TRBV28 and TRBJ1-2; no reliable D call. Per germline, CDR1 MDHEN and CDR2 SYDVKM. V was shortened by 2 bases and J by 4 bases, with 11 bases between the two germline ends. This CDR3 is built from 14 residues. The CDR3 sequence: CASSLGLRIYGYTF. The DNA of the CDR3 is TGTGCCAGCAGTTTAGGGTTGCGGATCTATGGCTACACCTTC.

The V gene is TRBV7-6, the J gene TRBJ1-2; maybe TRBD1 (5 bases). Deletions cut 5 bases from V and 8 bases from J, with 15 bases between. Looked up from germline, CDR1 is SGHVS and CDR2 is FNYEAQ. The CDR3 runs 13 residues. The CDR3 is CASSIDSRLGYTF. The DNA for the CDR3 is TGTGCCAGCAGCATCGACAGCCGGTTGGGCTACACCTTC.

This chain joins TRBV5-6 and TRBJ2-3, with D perhaps TRBD2 (7 bases). Trimming took off 0 bases at V and 2 bases at J, with 10 bases between the two ends. This CDR3 contains 15 residues. Germline CDR1 reads SGHDT; CDR2 reads YYEEEE. CDR3 amino acids: CASSLEAGATDTQYF. Here the CDR3 DNA reads TGTGCCAGCAGCTTGGAGGCGGGGGCCACAGATACGCAGTATTTT.

This chain connects TRBV18 to TRBJ1-2; TRBD1 matches 7 bases. The CDR3 is 15 residues long. V gave up 5 bases and J gave up 9 bases; unmatched junction bases: 15. CDR1 is KGHSH and CDR2 is LQKENI in the germline V gene. The CDR3 reads CASSSYRGREPRYTF. The CDR3 DNA sequence: TGTGCCAGCTCATCCTACAGGGGCCGGGAGCCTCGCTACACCTTC.

V and J are TRBV27 and TRBJ2-1; 12 nucleotides match TRBD2. The CDR3 runs to 15 residues. CDR1 is MNHEY, CDR2 SMNVEV, per germline (reference sequence). The V gene end was trimmed by 6 bases and the J gene end by 4 bases; junction bases not matched to a gene: 4. CDR3 sequence reads: CASRRGTSGYNEQFF. The CDR3 nucleotides are TGTGCCAGCAGACGCGGGACTAGCGGGTACAATGAGCAGTTCTTC.

V gene TRBV11-2 combines with J gene TRBJ2-7; tentatively, D is TRBD1 (5 bases). The CDR3 covers 14 residues. With 7 bases removed from V and 3 bases from J, the gap between germline ends came to 16 bases. Germline loops: CDR1 SGHAT, CDR2 FQNNGV. Written as DNA, the CDR3 is TGTGCCAGCACCTTGGACACCGCTTACTACGAGCAGTACTTC. This sequence encodes CASTLDTAYYEQYF.

V is TRBV7-9 and J is TRBJ2-5, with D perhaps matching TRBD1 (6 bases). In germline, CDR1 is SEHNR, CDR2 FQNEAQ (reference sequence). V dropped 1 base and J dropped 1 base, with 16 bases sitting between them. The CDR3 contains 17 residues. CDR3 bases: TGTGCCAGCAGCTTAGTTCGCCCCCAGGGGTTCCAAGAGACCCAGTACTTC. Translating gives CASSLVRPQGFQETQYF.

The J gene is TRBJ1-2, the V gene TRBV6-5, with a tentative D call TRBD1 (6 bases). The CDR3 is made up of 15 amino acids. With 8 bases removed from V and 2 bases from J, the gap between germline ends came to 18 bases. CDR1 is MNHEY and CDR2 is SVGAGI in the germline V gene. CDR3 region: CASYGARGTNYGYTF. DNA of the CDR3: TGTGCCAGCTACGGAGCTAGGGGGACCAACTATGGCTACACCTTC.

The chain employs TRBV7-9 and TRBJ1-4, with D uncertain. V dropped 2 bases and J dropped 5 bases, with 12 bases sitting between them. The CDR3 totals 15 residues. Germline CDR1 and CDR2: SEHNR and FQNEAQ (reference sequence). In DNA form, the CDR3 reads TGTGCCAGCAGCTTAAGCGGCGGTTCAAATGAAAAACTGTTTTTT. Encoded protein: CASSLSGGSNEKLFF.

This clone came up once. CDR3 loop: CASNNGGAANQPQHF. CDR3 coding DNA: TGTGCCAGCAACAACGGGGGGGCGGCCAATCAGCCCCAGCATTTT. V gene TRBV7-8 combines with J gene TRBJ1-5; a weak D match, TRBD1 (6 bases). The CDR3 sequence is 15 residues long. Per the germline V gene, CDR1 is SGHVS and CDR2 is FQNEAQ. V lost 7 bases and J lost 3, with 16 bases in between.

V is TRBV3-1 (or the pseudogene TRBV3-2) and J is TRBJ2-1, with unresolved D. The V end was cut by 3 bases, the J end by 6 bases, with 12 bases between. The CDR3 has 14 residues. The germline gives CDR1 LGHDT, CDR2 YNNKEL (reference sequence). The DNA for the CDR3 is TGTGCCAGCAGCCAGGTAGACGGGTTCAATGAGCAGTTCTTC. Its protein product is CASSQVDGFNEQFF.

The chain employs TRBV5-4 and TRBJ1-4; TRBD1 matches at 8 bases. The CDR3 runs to 14 residues. V shed 2 bases, J shed 8 bases, and the junction held 5 bases outside the gene matches. The V gene's germline CDR1 is SGHNT and CDR2 YYREEE (reference sequence). The CDR3: CASSFRDRGEKLFF. As DNA, the CDR3 is TGTGCCAGCAGCTTTCGCGACAGGGGAGAAAAACTGTTTTTT.

This chain links TRBV12-3 or TRBV12-4 with TRBJ1-1; D might be TRBD1 (5 bases). This CDR3 has 13 residues. V shed 4 bases and J shed 7 bases, with 13 bases lying between them. The CDR3 nucleotides are TGTGCCAGCAGTTCCAGGCGGGGGGTTGAAGCTTTCTTT. It specifies CASSSRRGVEAFF.

This clone has only one observation. The V gene is TRBV5-6, the J gene TRBJ2-2; TRBD2 matches 8 bases. Germline V CDR1 and CDR2: SGHDT, YYEEEE. CDR3 length: 16 residues. V dropped 2 bases and J dropped 9; count of bases not matched to a gene: 12. The CDR3 coding sequence is TGTGCCAGCAGCTTATGGGAAGCGGGAGTTAGCAGGGAGCTGTTTTTT. It encodes CASSLWEAGVSRELFF.

The chain is built from TRBV7-8 and TRBJ2-5; D is undetermined. V lost 1 base and J 5 bases, leaving 17 bases between the germline ends. CDR3 length: 16 amino acids. Germline V gene sequence: CDR1 SGHVS, CDR2 FQNEAQ. The CDR3 is CASSLVIASSRETQYF. The CDR3 DNA sequence: TGTGCCAGCAGCTTAGTTATAGCTAGTTCTAGGGAGACCCAGTACTTC.

The gene calls are TRBV5-1 and TRBJ2-1; TRBD2 matches 12 bases. This CDR3 is built from 17 residues. Trimming at V came to 1 base and at J to 8 bases, leaving 10 bases not matched to a gene. Germline lookup yields CDR1 SGHRS and CDR2 YFSETQ. CDR3 in amino acids: CASSLHKTSGSPDEQFF. The CDR3 DNA follows: TGCGCCAGCAGCTTGCACAAGACTAGCGGGAGTCCCGATGAGCAGTTCTTC.

The chain has TRBV9 and TRBJ2-1, with TRBD2 as a possible D gene (5 bases). V dropped 3 bases and J dropped 4 bases, with 14 bases sitting between them. Looked up from germline, CDR1 is SGDLS and CDR2 is YYNGEE. This CDR3 contains 15 residues. This CDR3 is CASSATSGWYNEQFF. CDR3 bases: TGTGCCAGCAGCGCTACTAGTGGGTGGTACAATGAGCAGTTCTTC.